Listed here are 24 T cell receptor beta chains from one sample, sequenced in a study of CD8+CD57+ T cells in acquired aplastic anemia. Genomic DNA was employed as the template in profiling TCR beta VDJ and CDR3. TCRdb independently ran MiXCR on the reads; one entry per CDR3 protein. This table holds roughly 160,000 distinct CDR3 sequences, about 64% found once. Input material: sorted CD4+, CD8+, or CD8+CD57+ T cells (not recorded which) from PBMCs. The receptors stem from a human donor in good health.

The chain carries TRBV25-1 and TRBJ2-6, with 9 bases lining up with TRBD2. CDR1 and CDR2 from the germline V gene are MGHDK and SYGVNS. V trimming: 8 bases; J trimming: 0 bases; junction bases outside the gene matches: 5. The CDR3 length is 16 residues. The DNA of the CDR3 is TGTGCCAGCTCCAGCGGGGGGAGCTCTGGGGCCAACGTCCTGACTTTC. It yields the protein CASSSGGSSGANVLTF.

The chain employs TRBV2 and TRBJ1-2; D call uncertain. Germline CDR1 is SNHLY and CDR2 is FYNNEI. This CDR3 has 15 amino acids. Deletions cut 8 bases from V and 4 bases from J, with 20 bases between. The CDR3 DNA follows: TGTGCCAGCGCCATCCCGGACTTCTCCTCCTATGGCTACACCTTC. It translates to CASAIPDFSSYGYTF.

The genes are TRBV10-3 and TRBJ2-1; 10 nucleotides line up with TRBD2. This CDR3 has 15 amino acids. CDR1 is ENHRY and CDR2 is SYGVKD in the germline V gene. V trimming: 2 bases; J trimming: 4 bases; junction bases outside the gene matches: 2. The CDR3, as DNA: TGTGCCATCAGTGAGGCTAGCGGGGGATACAATGAGCAGTTCTTC. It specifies CAISEASGGYNEQFF.

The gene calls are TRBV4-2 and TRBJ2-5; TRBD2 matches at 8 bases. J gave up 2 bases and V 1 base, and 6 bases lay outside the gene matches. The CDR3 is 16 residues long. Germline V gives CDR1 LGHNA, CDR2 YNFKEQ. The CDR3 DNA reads TGTGCCAGCAGCCAAGGGTTAGCGGGGCCTCAAGAGACCCAGTACTTC. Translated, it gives CASSQGLAGPQETQYF.

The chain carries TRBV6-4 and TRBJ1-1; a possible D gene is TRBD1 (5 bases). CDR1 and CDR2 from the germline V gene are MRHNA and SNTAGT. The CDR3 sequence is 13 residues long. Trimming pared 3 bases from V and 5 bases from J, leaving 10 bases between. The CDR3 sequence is CASSDGWGTEAFF. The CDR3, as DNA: TGTGCCAGCAGTGATGGGTGGGGGACTGAAGCTTTCTTT.

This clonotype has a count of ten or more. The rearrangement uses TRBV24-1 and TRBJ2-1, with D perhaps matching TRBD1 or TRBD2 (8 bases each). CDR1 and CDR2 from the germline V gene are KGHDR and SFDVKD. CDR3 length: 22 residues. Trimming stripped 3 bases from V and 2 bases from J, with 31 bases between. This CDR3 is CATSDRTGGTRGRPGPYNEQFF. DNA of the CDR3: TGTGCCACCAGTGATAGAACAGGGGGTACTCGCGGGAGGCCGGGTCCCTACAATGAGCAGTTCTTC.

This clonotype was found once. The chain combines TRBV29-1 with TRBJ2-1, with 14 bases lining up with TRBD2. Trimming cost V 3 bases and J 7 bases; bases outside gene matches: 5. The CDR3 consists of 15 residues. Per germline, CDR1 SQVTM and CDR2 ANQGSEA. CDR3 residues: CSVERLAGGGNEQFF. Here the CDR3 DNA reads TGCAGCGTTGAGCGACTAGCGGGAGGGGGTAATGAGCAGTTCTTC.

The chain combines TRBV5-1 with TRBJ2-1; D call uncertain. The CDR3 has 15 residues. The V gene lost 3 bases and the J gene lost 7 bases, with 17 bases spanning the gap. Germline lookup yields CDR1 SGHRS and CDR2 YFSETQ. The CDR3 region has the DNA TGCGCCAGCAGCTCGTTGGCAGTAACGGCTAATGAGCAGTTCTTC. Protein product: CASSSLAVTANEQFF.

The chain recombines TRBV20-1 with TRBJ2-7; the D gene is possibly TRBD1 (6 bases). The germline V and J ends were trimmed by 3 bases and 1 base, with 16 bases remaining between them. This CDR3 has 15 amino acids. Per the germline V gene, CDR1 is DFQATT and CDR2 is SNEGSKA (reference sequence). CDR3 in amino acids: CSASSSQGSSYEQYF. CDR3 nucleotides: TGCAGTGCTAGCAGCTCACAGGGATCGTCCTACGAGCAGTACTTC.

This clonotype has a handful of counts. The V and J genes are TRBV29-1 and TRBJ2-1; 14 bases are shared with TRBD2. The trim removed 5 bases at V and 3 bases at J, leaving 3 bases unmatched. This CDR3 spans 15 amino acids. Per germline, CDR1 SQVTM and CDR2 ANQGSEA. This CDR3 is CSVTGLAGVYNEQFF. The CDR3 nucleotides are TGCAGCGTTACGGGACTAGCGGGGGTCTACAATGAGCAGTTCTTC.

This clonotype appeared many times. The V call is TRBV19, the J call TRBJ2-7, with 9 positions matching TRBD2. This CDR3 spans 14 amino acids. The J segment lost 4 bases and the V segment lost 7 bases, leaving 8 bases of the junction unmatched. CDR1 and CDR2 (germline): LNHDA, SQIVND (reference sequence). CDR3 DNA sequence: TGTGCCAGTACCCCCGGGGGACTAGCATACGAGCAGTACTTC. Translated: CASTPGGLAYEQYF. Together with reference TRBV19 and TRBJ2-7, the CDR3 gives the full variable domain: DGGITQSPKYLFRKEGQNVTLSCEQNLNHDAMYWYRQDPGQGLRLIYYSQIVNDFQKGDIAEGYSVSREKKESFPLTVTSAQKNPTAFYLCASTPGGLAYEQYFGPGTRLTVT.

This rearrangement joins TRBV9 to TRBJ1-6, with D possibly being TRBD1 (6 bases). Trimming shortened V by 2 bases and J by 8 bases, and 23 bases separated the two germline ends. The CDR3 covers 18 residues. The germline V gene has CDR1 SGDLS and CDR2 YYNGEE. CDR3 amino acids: CASSVSMGFGTIDSPLHF. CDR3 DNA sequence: TGTGCCAGCAGCGTTTCTATGGGTTTTGGGACAATCGATTCACCCCTCCACTTT.

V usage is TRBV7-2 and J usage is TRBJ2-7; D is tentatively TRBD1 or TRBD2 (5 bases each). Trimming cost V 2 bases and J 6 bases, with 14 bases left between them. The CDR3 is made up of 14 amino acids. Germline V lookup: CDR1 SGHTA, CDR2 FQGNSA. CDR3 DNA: TGTGCCAGCAGCTTAACACAGCCAGGGAGCGAGCAGTACTTC. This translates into CASSLTQPGSEQYF.

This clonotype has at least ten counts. CDR3 region: CSVEDRRSGANVLTF. The DNA of the CDR3 is TGCAGCGTTGAGGATCGGAGATCTGGGGCCAACGTCCTGACTTTC. The genes are TRBV29-1 and TRBJ2-6; D gene uncertain. The V end was cut by 3 bases, the J end by 1 base, with 10 bases between. The CDR3 extends over 15 amino acids. Germline V lookup: CDR1 SQVTM, CDR2 ANQGSEA.

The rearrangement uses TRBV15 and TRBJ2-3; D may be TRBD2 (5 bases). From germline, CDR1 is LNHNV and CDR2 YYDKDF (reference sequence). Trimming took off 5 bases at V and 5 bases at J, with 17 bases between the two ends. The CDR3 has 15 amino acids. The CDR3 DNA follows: TGTGCCACCAGCGGTATCGTAGCGAGAGGAGATACGCAGTATTTT. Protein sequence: CATSGIVARGDTQYF.

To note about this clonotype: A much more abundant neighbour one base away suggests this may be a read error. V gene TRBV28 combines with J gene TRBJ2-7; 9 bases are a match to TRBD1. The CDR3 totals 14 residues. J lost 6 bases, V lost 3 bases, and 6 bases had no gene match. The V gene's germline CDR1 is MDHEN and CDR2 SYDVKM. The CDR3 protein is CASSFPGQGFEQYF. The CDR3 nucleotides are TGTGCCAGCAGTTTCCCGGGACAGGGCTTCGAGCAGTACTTC.

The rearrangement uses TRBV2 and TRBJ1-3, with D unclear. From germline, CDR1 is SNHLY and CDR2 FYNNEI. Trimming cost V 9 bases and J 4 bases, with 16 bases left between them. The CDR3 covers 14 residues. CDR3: CASKLRESGNTIYF. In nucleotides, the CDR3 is TGTGCCAGTAAACTTAGGGAGTCCGGAAACACCATATATTTT. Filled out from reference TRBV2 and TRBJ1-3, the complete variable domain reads EPEVTQTPSHQVTQMGQEVILRCVPISNHLYFYWYRQILGQKVEFLVSFYNNEISEKSEIFDDQFSVERPDGSNFTLKIRSTKLEDSAMYFCASKLRESGNTIYFGEGSWLTVV.

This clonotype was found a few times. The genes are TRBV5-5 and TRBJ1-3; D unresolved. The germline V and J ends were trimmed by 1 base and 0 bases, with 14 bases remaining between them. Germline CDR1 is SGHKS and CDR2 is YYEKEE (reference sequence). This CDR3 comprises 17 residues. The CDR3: CASSLRADPSSGNTIYF. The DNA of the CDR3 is TGTGCCAGCAGCTTGAGGGCTGATCCGAGCTCTGGAAACACCATATATTTT.

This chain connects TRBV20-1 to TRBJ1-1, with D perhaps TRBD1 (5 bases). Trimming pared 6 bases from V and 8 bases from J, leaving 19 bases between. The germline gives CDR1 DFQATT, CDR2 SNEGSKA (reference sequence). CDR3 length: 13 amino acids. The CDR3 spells CSAATGVEIEAFF. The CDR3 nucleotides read TGCAGTGCAGCCACAGGTGTCGAGATCGAAGCTTTCTTT.

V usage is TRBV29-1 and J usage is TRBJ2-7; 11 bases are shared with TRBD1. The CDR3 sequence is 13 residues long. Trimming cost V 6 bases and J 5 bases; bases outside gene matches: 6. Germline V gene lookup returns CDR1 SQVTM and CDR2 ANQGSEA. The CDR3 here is CSVWTGGGDEQYF. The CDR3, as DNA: TGCAGCGTGTGGACAGGGGGCGGGGACGAGCAGTACTTC.

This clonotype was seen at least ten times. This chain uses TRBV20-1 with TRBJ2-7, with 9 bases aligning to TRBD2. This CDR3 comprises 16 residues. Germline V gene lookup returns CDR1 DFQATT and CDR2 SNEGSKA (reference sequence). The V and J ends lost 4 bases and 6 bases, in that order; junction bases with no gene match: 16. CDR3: CSATLEGLARIGEQYF. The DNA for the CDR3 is TGCAGTGCTACACTCGAAGGACTAGCGAGGATTGGCGAGCAGTACTTC.

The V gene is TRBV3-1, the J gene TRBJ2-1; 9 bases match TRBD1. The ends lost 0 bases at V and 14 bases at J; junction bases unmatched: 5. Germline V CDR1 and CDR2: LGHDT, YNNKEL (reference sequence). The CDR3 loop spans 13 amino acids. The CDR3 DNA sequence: TGTGCCAGCAGCCAAGATATTTGGACAGGGGAGTTCTTC. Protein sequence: CASSQDIWTGEFF.

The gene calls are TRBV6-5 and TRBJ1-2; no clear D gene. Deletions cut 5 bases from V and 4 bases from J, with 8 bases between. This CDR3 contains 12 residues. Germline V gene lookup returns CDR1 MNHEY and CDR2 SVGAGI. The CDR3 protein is CASSPSTYGYTF. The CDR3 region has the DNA TGTGCCAGCAGTCCCTCGACCTATGGCTACACCTTC.

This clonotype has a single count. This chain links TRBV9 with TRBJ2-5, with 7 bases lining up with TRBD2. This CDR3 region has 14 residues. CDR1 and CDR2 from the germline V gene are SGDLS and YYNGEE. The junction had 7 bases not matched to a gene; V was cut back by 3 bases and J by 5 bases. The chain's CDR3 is CASSGGGPWETQYF. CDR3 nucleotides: TGTGCCAGCAGCGGGGGAGGGCCCTGGGAGACCCAGTACTTC. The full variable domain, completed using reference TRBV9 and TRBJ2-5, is DSGVTQTPKHLITATGQRVTLRCSPRSGDLSVYWYQQSLDQGLQFLIQYYNGEERAKGNILERFSAQQFPDLHSELNLSSLELGDSALYFCASSGGGPWETQYFGPGTRLLVL.